The entry below describes one T cell receptor (beta chain). TCRdb's copy holds only in-frame clones and misses some; the assay was immunoSEQ multiplex PCR. The sample includes 750,000 to 1,000,000 clones, more than 85% of them seen just once. CDR1 is MDHEN and CDR2 is SYDVKM in the germline V gene. The V gene end was trimmed by 5 bases and the J gene end by 12 bases; junction bases not matched to a gene: 9. CDR3 length: 13 residues. This specimen comes from a study of shared clonotypes between healthy human individuals. Positively selected for CCR7, the CD45RO-negative cells used as naive CD8 cells excluded terminally differentiated effector memory CD45RA+ cells.

The TCR sequence derives from a man aged 25 to 40 in good health. The gene calls are TRBV28 and TRBJ1-2, with 10 bases identical to TRBD1. Sequenced sample: naive CD8+ T cells sorted from blood. The CDR3, as DNA: TGTGCCAGCAGTCTAACGGGGACAGGGGACGACACCTTC. Protein product: CASSLTGTGDDTF.